This T cell receptor (beta chain) was profiled in a study of OX40 agonist ivuxolimab in advanced cancers. In the study overall: Ivuxolimab, which targeted the costimulatory receptor OX40 (CD134), was an agonistic, fully human IgG2 monoclonal antibody. Intravenous ivuxolimab was administered to patients every 2 weeks at six dose levels: 0.01, 0.1, 0.3, 1.5, 3 and 10 mg/kg. Of the roughly 52 dose-escalation patients, hepatocellular carcinoma was present in about 20, melanoma in roughly 15, renal cell carcinoma in 9 and head and neck cancer in 9. A male proportion of roughly 80% and a mean age of roughly 55 years, ranging from 23 to 79, were recorded for the dose-escalation cohort. Prior anti-PD-1, anti-PD-L1 or anti-CTLA-4 therapy was permitted, and checkpoint inhibitors had been received by roughly 40% of dose-escalation patients. Partial responses occurred in three dose-escalation patients, of whom one had hepatocellular carcinoma and two had cutaneous melanoma. Peripheral TCRbeta sequencing was intended to test whether TCR sequence diversity was altered and clonal T-cell expansion was caused by ivuxolimab. The paper covers the monotherapy dose-escalation part of the phase I ivuxolimab trial, which included N ≈ 54 patients.

The junction shows trimming of 2 bases on V and 6 bases on J, and the gene matches do not reach 4 bases of it. From its cysteine to its phenylalanine, the CDR3 spans 15 amino acids. Only the CDR3 DNA is retained, 45 bases long and in frame from the first base. Via the germline V gene, CDR1 is SGHRS and CDR2 YFSETQ. What the authors observed across the whole study: The antigen specificity of the clonally expanded peripheral T cells was not determined. At doses of 0.1 to 3.0 mg/kg, clonal expansion of both CD4+ and CD8+ blood T cells was observed from baseline to week 6. In the 0.1-3.0 mg/kg groups, partial responders had among the lowest normalized peripheral clonal expansion, particularly in CD8+ T cells. Low levels of normalized T-cell clonal expansion were also seen in some patients who did not respond. On average, CD8+ T cells showed more expanded clones than CD4+ T cells after ivuxolimab.

To sequence the TCRbeta CDR3 region, genomic DNA was isolated from the sorted cells. The immunoSEQ Assay was used for sequencing of TCRbeta CDR3 regions. What TCRdb holds here is the immuneACCESS table cut down to in-frame rearrangements. Part of the clones is not present; checked against another copy, under half of the missing clones reflect an unresolved V gene, and the others are unexplained. The sample table contains 70,000 to 100,000 clones; only one count was recorded for 80% to 90% of them. The ten largest clones capture 6.5% to 8.5% of the sample. About this clone: Its binding antigen is unknown. It has no much larger one-base neighbor in the sample; base qualities were not kept.

Patients with a history of autoimmune disease or receiving systemic immunosuppression were excluded from the trial. In every dose cohort, peripheral blood was drawn for TCR sequencing at baseline, cycle 4 day 1, and cycle 7 day 1. The samples were taken from a phase I, first-in-human, multicenter, open-label dose-escalation trial of ivuxolimab. The trial enrolled adults with locally advanced or metastatic head and neck squamous cell, hepatocellular, melanoma or renal cell carcinoma. Before TCR sequencing, CD4+ and CD8+ T cells were separately sorted from peripheral blood. This sequence uses TRBV5-1 and TRBJ2-1; 11 central bases correspond to TRBD2. This specimen was CD4+ or CD8+ T cells sorted from blood, taken in a trial of the OX40 agonist ivuxolimab. The sequence was collected from an adult with an advanced solid tumor such as melanoma, head and neck, liver or kidney cancer. The nucleotide sequence is TGCGCCAGCAGCTTCTCCGGGACTAGCGGCAATGAGCAGTTCTTC. Its amino acids are CASSFSGTSGNEQFF.